This T cell receptor (beta chain) is drawn from a study of blood T cells in healthy people across ages. Isolated PBMCs totaled at least 6.5 million in each sample. In germline, CDR1 is MNHEY, CDR2 SVGEGT. This CDR3 comprises 17 residues. V lost 2 bases, J lost 0 bases, and 10 bases stayed unmatched. In its sample, this clonotype was seen a few times. For the second PCR, which ran for roughly 6 to 11 cycles, a sample-barcoded 5' primer and a J-beta primer mix were used. A single record per CDR3 protein comes from TCRdb applying MiXCR to the 5' RACE reads. The table shows about 720,000 distinct CDR3 sequences, with roughly 25% occurring only once. The sample was also reused in another study, on T cells of mothers and their children. That study reports: Each child contributed 2.5 million to 3.5 million TCR beta CDR3 reads, while each mother contributed over 10 million.

Source material: blood. This TCR was recovered from a boy between 10 and 17 years old in good health. The chain joins TRBV6-2 or TRBV6-3 to TRBJ2-7, with 7 nucleotides matching TRBD2. DNA of the CDR3: TGTGCCAGCAGTTACCCGTTGGGGGGGACCATCTCCTACGAGCAGTACTTC. It is translated as CASSYPLGGTISYEQYF.